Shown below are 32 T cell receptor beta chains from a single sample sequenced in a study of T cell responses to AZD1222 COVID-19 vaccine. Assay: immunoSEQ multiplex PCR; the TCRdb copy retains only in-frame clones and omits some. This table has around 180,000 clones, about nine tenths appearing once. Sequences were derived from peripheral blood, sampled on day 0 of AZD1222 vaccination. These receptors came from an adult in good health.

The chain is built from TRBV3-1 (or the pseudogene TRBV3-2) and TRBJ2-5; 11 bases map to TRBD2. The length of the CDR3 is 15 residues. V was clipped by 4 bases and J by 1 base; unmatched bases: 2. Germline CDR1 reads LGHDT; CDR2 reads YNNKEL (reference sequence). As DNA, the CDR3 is TGTGCCAGCAGCCTAGCGGGGGGGACCCAAGAGACCCAGTACTTC. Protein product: CASSLAGGTQETQYF.

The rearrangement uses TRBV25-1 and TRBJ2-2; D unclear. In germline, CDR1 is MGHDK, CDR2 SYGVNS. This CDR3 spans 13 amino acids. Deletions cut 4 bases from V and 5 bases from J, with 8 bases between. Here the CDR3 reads CASSVGWTGELFF. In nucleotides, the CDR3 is TGTGCCAGCAGTGTGGGATGGACCGGGGAGCTGTTTTTT.

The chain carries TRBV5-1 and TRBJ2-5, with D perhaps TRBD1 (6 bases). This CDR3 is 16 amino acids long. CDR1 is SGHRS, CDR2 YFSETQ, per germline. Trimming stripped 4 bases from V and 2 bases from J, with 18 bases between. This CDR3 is CASSPRPLQGQETQYF. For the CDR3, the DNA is TGCGCCAGCAGCCCTCGTCCCCTCCAGGGGCAAGAGACCCAGTACTTC.

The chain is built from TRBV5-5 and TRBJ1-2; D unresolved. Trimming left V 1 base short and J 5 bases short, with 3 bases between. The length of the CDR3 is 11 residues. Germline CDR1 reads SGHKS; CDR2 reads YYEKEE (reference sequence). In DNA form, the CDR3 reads TGTGCCAGCAGCTTGCTTTATGGCTACACCTTC. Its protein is CASSLLYGYTF.

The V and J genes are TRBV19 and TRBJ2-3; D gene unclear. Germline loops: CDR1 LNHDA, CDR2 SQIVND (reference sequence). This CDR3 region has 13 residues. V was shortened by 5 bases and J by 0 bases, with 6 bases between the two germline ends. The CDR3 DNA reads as TGTGCCAGTAGTGTTTCTAGCACAGATACGCAGTATTTT. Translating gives CASSVSSTDTQYF.

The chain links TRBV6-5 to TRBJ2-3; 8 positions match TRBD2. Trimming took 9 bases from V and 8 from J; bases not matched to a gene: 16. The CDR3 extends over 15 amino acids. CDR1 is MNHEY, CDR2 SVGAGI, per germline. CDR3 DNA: TGTGCCAGTTCCATCCGGGGACTAGGGAGGGCTACGCAGTATTTT. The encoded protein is CASSIRGLGRATQYF.

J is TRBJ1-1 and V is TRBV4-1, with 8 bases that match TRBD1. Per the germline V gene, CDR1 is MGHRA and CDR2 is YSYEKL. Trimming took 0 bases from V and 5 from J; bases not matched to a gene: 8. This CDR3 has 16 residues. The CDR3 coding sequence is TGCGCCAGCAGCCAAGATCTAGGCAGGGGGCGTACTGAAGCTTTCTTT. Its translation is CASSQDLGRGRTEAFF.

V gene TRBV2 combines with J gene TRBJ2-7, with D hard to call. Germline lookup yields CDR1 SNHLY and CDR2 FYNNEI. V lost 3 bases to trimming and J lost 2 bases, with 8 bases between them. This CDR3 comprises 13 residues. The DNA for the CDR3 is TGTGCCAGCAGTGACCCGCCGACCTACGAGCAGTACTTC. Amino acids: CASSDPPTYEQYF. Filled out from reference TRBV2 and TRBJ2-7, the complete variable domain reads EPEVTQTPSHQVTQMGQEVILRCVPISNHLYFYWYRQILGQKVEFLVSFYNNEISEKSEIFDDQFSVERPDGSNFTLKIRSTKLEDSAMYFCASSDPPTYEQYFGPGTRLTVT.

The CDR3 sequence is CASIPDRGGVNTEAFF. Here the CDR3 DNA reads TGCGCCAGCATACCGGACAGGGGGGGCGTGAACACTGAAGCTTTCTTT. V and J are TRBV23-1 and TRBJ1-1; TRBD1 matches 10 bases. TRBV23-1 is designated an ORF whose function remains uncertain. The CDR3 covers 16 residues. The V and J ends lost 7 bases and 0 bases, in that order; junction bases with no gene match: 8.

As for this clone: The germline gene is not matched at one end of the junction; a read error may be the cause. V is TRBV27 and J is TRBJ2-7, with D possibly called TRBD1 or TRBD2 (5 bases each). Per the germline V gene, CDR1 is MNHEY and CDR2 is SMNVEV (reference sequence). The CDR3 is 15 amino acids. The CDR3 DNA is TGTGCCAGCAGATCCGGGACGGTCCTCTCCCACGAGCAGTACTTC. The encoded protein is CASRSGTVLSHEQYF.

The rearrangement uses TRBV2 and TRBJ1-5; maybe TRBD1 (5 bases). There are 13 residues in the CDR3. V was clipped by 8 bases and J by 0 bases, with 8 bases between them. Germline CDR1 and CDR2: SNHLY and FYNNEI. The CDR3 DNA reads TGTGCCAGCCAGGGAGATAGCAATCAGCCCCAGCATTTT. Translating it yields CASQGDSNQPQHF.

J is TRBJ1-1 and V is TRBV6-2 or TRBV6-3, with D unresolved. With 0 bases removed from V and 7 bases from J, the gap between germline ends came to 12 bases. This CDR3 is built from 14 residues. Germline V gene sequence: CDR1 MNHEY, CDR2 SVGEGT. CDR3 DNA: TGTGCCAGCAGTTACTCCCAGGATCGGGGTGAAGCTTTCTTT. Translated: CASSYSQDRGEAFF.

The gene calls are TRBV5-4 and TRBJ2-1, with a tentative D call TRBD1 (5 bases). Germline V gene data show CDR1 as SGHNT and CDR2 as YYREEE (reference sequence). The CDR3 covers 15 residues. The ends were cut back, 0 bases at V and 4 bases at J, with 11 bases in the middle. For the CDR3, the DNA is TGTGCCAGCAGCTTGGGTAGGACACAGTACAATGAGCAGTTCTTC. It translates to CASSLGRTQYNEQFF.

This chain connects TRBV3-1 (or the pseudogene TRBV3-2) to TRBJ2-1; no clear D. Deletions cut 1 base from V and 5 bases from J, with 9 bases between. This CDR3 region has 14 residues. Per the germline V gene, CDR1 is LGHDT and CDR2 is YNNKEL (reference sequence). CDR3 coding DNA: TGTGCCAGCAGCCAAGTTGTGCAAAACAATGAGCAGTTCTTC. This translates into CASSQVVQNNEQFF.

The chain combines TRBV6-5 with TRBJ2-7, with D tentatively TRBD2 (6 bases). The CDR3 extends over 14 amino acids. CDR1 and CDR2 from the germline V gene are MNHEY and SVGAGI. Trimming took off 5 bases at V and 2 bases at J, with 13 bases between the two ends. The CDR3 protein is CASSPPGLAYEQYF. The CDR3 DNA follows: TGTGCCAGCAGTCCCCCGGGACTCGCCTACGAGCAGTACTTC.

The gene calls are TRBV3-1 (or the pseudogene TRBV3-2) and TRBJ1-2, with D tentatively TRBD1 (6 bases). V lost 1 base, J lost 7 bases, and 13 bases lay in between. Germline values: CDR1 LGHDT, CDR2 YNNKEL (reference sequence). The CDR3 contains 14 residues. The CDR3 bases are TGTGCCAGCAGCCAAGGAAAAGGGACAATTGGCTACACCTTC. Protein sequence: CASSQGKGTIGYTF.

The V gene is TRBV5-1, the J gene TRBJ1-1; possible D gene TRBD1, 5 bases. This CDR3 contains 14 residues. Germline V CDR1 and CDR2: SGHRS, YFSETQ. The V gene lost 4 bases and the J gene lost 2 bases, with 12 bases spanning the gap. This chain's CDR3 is CASSRAGTNTEAFF. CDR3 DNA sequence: TGCGCCAGCAGCCGCGCCGGGACTAACACTGAAGCTTTCTTT.

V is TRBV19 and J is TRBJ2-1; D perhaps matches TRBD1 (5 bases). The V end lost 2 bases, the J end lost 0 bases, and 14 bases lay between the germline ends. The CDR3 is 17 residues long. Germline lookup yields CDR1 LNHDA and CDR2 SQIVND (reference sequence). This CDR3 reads CASSIWYRPGSYNEQFF. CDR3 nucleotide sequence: TGTGCCAGTAGTATATGGTACAGGCCAGGCTCCTACAATGAGCAGTTCTTC.

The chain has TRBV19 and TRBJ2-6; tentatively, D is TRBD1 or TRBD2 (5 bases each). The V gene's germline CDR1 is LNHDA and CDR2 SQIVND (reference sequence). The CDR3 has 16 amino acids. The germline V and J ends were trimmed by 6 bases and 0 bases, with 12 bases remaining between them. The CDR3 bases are TGTGCCAGTAGAGGGACCGCAGGCTCTGGGGCCAACGTCCTGACTTTC. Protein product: CASRGTAGSGANVLTF. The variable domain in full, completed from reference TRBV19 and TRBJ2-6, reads DGGITQSPKYLFRKEGQNVTLSCEQNLNHDAMYWYRQDPGQGLRLIYYSQIVNDFQKGDIAEGYSVSREKKESFPLTVTSAQKNPTAFYLCASRGTAGSGANVLTFGAGSRLTVL.

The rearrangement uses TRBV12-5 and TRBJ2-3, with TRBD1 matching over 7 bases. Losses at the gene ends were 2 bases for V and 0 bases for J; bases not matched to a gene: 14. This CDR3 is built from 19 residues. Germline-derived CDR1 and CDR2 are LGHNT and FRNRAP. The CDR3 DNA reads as TGTGCTAGTGGTTTGCTAACCCCAGCAACAGGGGTTAGCACAGATACGCAGTATTTT. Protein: CASGLLTPATGVSTDTQYF.

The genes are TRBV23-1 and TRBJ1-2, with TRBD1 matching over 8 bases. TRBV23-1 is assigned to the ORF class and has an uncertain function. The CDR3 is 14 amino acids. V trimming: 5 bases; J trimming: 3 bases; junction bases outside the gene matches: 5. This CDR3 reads CASSGTGADYGYTF. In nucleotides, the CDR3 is TGCGCCAGCAGTGGGACAGGTGCGGACTATGGCTACACCTTC.

CDR3 bases: TGTGCCAGCAGCCCTCTGGGGGGGGCCTCCTATAATTCACCCCTCCACTTT. Its protein is CASSPLGGASYNSPLHF. The chain is built from TRBV5-4 and TRBJ1-6, with a weak D call TRBD1 (6 bases). The length of the CDR3 is 17 residues. With 4 bases removed from V and 0 bases from J, the gap between germline ends came to 14 bases. CDR1 and CDR2 from the germline V gene are SGHNT and YYREEE (reference sequence).

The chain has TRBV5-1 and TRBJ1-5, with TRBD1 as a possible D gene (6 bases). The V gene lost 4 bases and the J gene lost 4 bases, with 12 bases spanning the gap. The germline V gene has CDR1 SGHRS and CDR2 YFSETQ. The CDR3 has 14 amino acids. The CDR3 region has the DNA TGCGCCAGCAGCCCCGGGACAACTAATCAGCCCCAGCATTTT. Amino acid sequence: CASSPGTTNQPQHF.

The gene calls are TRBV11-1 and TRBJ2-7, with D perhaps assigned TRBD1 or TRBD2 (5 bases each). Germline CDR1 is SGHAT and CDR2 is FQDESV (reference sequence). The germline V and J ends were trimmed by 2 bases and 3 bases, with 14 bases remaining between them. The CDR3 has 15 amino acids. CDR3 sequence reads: CASSLQTGLFYEQYF. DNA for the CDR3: TGTGCCAGCAGCTTACAAACAGGACTCTTCTACGAGCAGTACTTC.

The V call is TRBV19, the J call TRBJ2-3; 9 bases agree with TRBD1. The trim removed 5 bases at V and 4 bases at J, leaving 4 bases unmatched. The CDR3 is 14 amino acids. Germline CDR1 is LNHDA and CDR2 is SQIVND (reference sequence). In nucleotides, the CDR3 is TGTGCCAGTAGTCTACAGGGGGCATCAGATACGCAGTATTTT. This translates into CASSLQGASDTQYF.

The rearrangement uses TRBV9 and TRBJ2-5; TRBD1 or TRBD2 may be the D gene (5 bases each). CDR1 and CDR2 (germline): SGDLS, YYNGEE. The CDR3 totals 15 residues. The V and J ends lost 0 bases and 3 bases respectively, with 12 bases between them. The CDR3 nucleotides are TGTGCCAGCAGCGTAGGGATTGGGACCGAAGAGACCCAGTACTTC. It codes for CASSVGIGTEETQYF.

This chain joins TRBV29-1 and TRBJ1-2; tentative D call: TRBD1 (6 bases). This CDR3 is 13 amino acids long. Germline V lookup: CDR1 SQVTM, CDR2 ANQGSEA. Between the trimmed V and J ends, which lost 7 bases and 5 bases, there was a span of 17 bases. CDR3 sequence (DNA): TGCAGCGCCTCAGGGGTGGGGGAATATGGCTACACCTTC. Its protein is CSASGVGEYGYTF.

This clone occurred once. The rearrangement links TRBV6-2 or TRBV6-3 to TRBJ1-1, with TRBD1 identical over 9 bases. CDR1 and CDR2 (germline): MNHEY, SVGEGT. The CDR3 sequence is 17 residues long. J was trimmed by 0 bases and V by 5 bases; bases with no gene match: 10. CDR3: CASSAGTGLAMNTEAFF. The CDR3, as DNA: TGTGCCAGCAGTGCCGGGACAGGGCTCGCTATGAACACTGAAGCTTTCTTT.

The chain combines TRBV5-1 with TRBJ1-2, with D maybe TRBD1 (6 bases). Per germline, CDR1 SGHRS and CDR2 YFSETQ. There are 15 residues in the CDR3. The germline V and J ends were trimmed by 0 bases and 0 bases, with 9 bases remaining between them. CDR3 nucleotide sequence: TGCGCCAGCAGCTTGGGCGAGGGGGCTAACTATGGCTACACCTTC. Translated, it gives CASSLGEGANYGYTF.

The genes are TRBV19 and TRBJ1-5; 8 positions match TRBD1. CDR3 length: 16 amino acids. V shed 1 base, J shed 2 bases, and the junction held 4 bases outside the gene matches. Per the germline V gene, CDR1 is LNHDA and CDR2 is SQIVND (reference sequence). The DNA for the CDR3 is TGTGCCAGTAGTATAGTCCTGGGACAGGGCAATCAGCCCCAGCATTTT. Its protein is CASSIVLGQGNQPQHF.

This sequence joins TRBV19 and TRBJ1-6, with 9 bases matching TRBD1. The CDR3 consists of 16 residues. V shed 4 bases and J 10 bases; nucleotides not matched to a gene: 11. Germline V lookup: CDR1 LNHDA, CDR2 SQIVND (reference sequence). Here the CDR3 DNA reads TGTGCCAGTAGTAGGGGACAGGGAATTGTTGGCTCACCCCTCCACTTT. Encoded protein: CASSRGQGIVGSPLHF. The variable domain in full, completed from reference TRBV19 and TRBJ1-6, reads DGGITQSPKYLFRKEGQNVTLSCEQNLNHDAMYWYRQDPGQGLRLIYYSQIVNDFQKGDIAEGYSVSREKKESFPLTVTSAQKNPTAFYLCASSRGQGIVGSPLHFGNGTRLTVT.

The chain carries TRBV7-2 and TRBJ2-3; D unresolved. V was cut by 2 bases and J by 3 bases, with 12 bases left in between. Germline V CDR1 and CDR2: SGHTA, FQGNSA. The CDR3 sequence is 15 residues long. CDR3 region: CASSLIPIATDTQYF. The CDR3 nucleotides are TGTGCCAGCAGCTTAATCCCTATCGCGACAGATACGCAGTATTTT.